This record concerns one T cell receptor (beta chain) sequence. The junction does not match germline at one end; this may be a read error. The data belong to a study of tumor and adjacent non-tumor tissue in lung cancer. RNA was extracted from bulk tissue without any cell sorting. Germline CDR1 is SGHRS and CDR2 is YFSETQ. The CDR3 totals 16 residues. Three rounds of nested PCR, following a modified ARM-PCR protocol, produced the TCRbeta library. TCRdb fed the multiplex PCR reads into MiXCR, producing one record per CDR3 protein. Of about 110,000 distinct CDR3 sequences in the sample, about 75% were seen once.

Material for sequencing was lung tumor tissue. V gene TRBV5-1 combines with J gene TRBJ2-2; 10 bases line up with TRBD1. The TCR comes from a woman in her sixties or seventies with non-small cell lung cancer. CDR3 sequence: CANSLEIGTGDGVLFF. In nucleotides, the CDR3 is TGCGCCAACAGCTTGGAGATAGGGACAGGGGACGGGGTGCTGTTTTTT.